This record looks at one T cell receptor beta chain sequence and its context. Its antigen is undetermined. The data were obtained in a study of graft-versus-host responses after intestinal transplantation. Whole-study results and caveats: With peak circulating GvH clone levels came an association with early post-transplant HvG declines.

The protocol was immunoSEQ multiplex PCR, while the TCRdb copy is restricted to in-frame clones and leaves out a portion. This table holds more than 90,000 clones, just under 95% found once. The TCR sequence derives from a human donor who received an intestinal transplant. This specimen was unstimulated CD8+ T cells sorted from spleen or lymph node cells, taken before intestinal transplant.

This CDR3 is CASSAYSLGQGTNEQFF. For the CDR3, the DNA is TGTGCCAGCAGCGCGTATTCCCTCGGACAGGGAACTAATGAGCAGTTCTTC. The J gene is TRBJ2-1, the V gene TRBV9, with 8 bases aligning to TRBD1. Germline V gives CDR1 SGDLS, CDR2 YYNGEE. V gave up 3 bases and J gave up 7 bases; unmatched junction bases: 15. The CDR3 totals 17 residues.